Presented here are 17 T cell receptor beta chains from one specimen sequenced in a study of STAT3 mutations in large granular lymphocyte leukemia. Overall study results and limits: Every T-LGLL patient had at least one immunodominant TCRbeta clonotype.

TCRdb's copy holds only in-frame clones and misses some; the assay was immunoSEQ multiplex PCR. The table lists approximately 10,000 clones, more than 75% of them singletons, with approximately 40% in the top ten. For these receptors, no antigen is known. The sequencing sample was made of peripheral blood mononuclear cells. All receptors come from a man aged 60 to 69 with T-cell large granular lymphocyte leukemia. Some clones in this sample may be carry-over from other donors' samples.

This rearrangement joins TRBV7-8 to TRBJ1-1, with a possible D match to TRBD1 (5 bases). V was trimmed by 7 bases and J by 4 bases, leaving 13 bases between them. The germline gives CDR1 SGHVS, CDR2 FQNEAQ. This CDR3 contains 13 residues. The CDR3 loop reads CASTLRRGTEAFF. CDR3 sequence (DNA): TGTGCCAGCACCCTAAGGAGGGGCACTGAAGCTTTCTTT.

V is TRBV4-3 and J is TRBJ2-7; 10 positions agree with TRBD1. Germline CDR1 and CDR2: LGHNA and YSLEER. The length of the CDR3 is 14 residues. J lost 4 bases, V lost 1 base, and 1 base had no gene match. CDR3 sequence: CASSQGGQGYEQYF. Written as DNA, the CDR3 is TGCGCCAGCAGCCAAGGGGGACAGGGGTACGAGCAGTACTTC.

The gene calls are TRBV29-1 and TRBJ2-1, with D perhaps TRBD1 or TRBD2 (5 bases each). This CDR3 is built from 14 residues. V was trimmed by 4 bases and J by 9 bases, leaving 19 bases between them. Germline CDR1 is SQVTM and CDR2 is ANQGSEA. The CDR3, as DNA: TGCAGCGTTGGAGCCGGAGGACACGATCCTGAGCAGTTCTTC. Its protein is CSVGAGGHDPEQFF.

The V call is TRBV28, the J call TRBJ1-5, with D possibly matching TRBD1 (6 bases). Germline CDR1 MDHEN, CDR2 SYDVKM. Deletions cut 6 bases from V and 1 base from J, with 16 bases between. The length of the CDR3 is 16 residues. The CDR3 protein is CASSPPGAGSNQPQHF. The CDR3 coding sequence is TGTGCCAGCAGCCCTCCGGGGGCGGGAAGCAATCAGCCCCAGCATTTT. Drawing the rest from reference TRBV28 and TRBJ1-5, the complete variable domain is DVKVTQSSRYLVKRTGEKVFLECVQDMDHENMFWYRQDPGLGLRLIYFSYDVKMKEKGDIPEGYSVSREKKERFSLILESASTNQTSMYLCASSPPGAGSNQPQHFGDGTRLSIL.

This chain uses TRBV7-9 with TRBJ1-1; D is ambiguous. Germline loops: CDR1 SEHNR, CDR2 FQNEAQ (reference sequence). This CDR3 region has 14 residues. V was cut by 2 bases and J by 0 bases, with 7 bases left in between. The CDR3 DNA reads TGTGCCAGCAGCTTACATGGGTTGAACACTGAAGCTTTCTTT. This sequence encodes CASSLHGLNTEAFF.

The chain combines TRBV19 with TRBJ2-4; 7 nucleotides line up with TRBD2. CDR3 length: 13 amino acids. Germline trimming cut 6 bases from V and 12 bases from J; bases unmatched to any gene: 11. Germline V gene lookup returns CDR1 LNHDA and CDR2 SQIVND (reference sequence). The CDR3 sequence: CASSSTHSGDQYF. Here the CDR3 DNA reads TGTGCCAGTAGCTCAACTCACAGCGGGGATCAGTACTTC.

This chain connects TRBV7-3 to TRBJ2-2; maybe TRBD2 (5 bases). CDR3 length equals 13 residues. Germline assignment: CDR1 SGHTA and CDR2 FQGTGA. Trimming took off 5 bases at V and 6 bases at J, with 10 bases between the two ends. Written as DNA, the CDR3 is TGTGCCAGCAGCCGTCTAGCCGCCGGGGAGCTGTTTTTT. Amino acids: CASSRLAAGELFF. The whole variable domain, remainder taken from reference TRBV7-3 and TRBJ2-2, is GAGVSQTPSNKVTEKGKYVELRCDPISGHTALYWYRQSLGQGPEFLIYFQGTGAADDSGLPNDRFFAVRPEGSVSTLKIQRTERGDSAVYLCASSRLAAGELFFGEGSRLTVL.

The V and J genes are TRBV7-9 and TRBJ1-1; D unresolved. The CDR3 spans 12 residues. The V end was cut by 2 bases, the J end by 6 bases, with 7 bases between. Per germline, CDR1 SEHNR and CDR2 FQNEAQ (reference sequence). The CDR3 loop is CASSLIGSEAFF. CDR3 in DNA: TGTGCCAGCAGCTTAATTGGCTCTGAAGCTTTCTTT.

The J gene is TRBJ2-7, the V gene TRBV6-1, with D perhaps TRBD1 (6 bases). Germline V CDR1 and CDR2: MNHNS, SASEGT. V was cut by 8 bases and J by 1 base, with 18 bases left in between. This CDR3 is 15 amino acids long. The CDR3: CASGIWTVPSYEQYF. The CDR3, as DNA: TGTGCCAGCGGGATTTGGACAGTCCCTTCCTACGAGCAGTACTTC.

This rearrangement joins TRBV7-9 to TRBJ2-1; 9 bases are a match to TRBD2. Per germline, CDR1 SEHNR and CDR2 FQNEAQ (reference sequence). J was trimmed by 5 bases and V by 2 bases; bases with no gene match: 7. The CDR3 extends over 16 amino acids. In DNA, the CDR3 is TGTGCCAGCAGCTTAAGCTTAGCGGGAGCTCACAATGAGCAGTTCTTC. It is translated as CASSLSLAGAHNEQFF.

The V call is TRBV5-1, the J call TRBJ1-4; D is uncertain. The germline V gene has CDR1 SGHRS and CDR2 YFSETQ. The germline V and J ends were trimmed by 4 bases and 4 bases, with 17 bases remaining between them. This CDR3 has 16 residues. The CDR3 is CASSPSPGRYNEKLFF. DNA for the CDR3: TGCGCCAGCAGCCCGTCTCCGGGGAGATATAATGAAAAACTGTTTTTT.

The genes are TRBV27 and TRBJ2-7, with D uncertain. The germline CDR1 and CDR2 sequences are MNHEY and SMNVEV (reference sequence). The V and J ends lost 9 bases and 7 bases respectively, with 13 bases between them. The CDR3 has 11 residues. The CDR3 spells CASSHGWEQYF. In DNA, the CDR3 is TGTGCCAGTTCGCATGGGTGGGAGCAGTACTTC.

CDR3 in amino acids: CAWTKGPLSEQYF. Here the CDR3 DNA reads TGTGCCTGGACTAAGGGGCCCCTGTCCGAGCAGTACTTC. This rearrangement joins TRBV30 to TRBJ2-7; tentative D call: TRBD1 (5 bases). The CDR3 is 13 amino acids. The V end lost 4 bases, the J end lost 6 bases, and 16 bases lay between the germline ends. The germline gives CDR1 GTSNPN, CDR2 SVGIG (reference sequence).

The rearrangement uses TRBV7-9 and TRBJ2-7; D may match TRBD1 or TRBD2 (5 bases each). V was clipped by 4 bases and J by 6 bases, with 16 bases between them. Germline values: CDR1 SEHNR, CDR2 FQNEAQ (reference sequence). This CDR3 has 14 amino acids. The CDR3 DNA is TGTGCCAGCAGCTCCCCGGGACCCCTGCGCGAGCAGTACTTC. This sequence encodes CASSSPGPLREQYF.

The genes are TRBV30 and TRBJ2-7; 10 bases are a match to TRBD1. The CDR3 covers 15 residues. Unmatched junction bases numbered 7, after V lost 2 bases and J lost 3 bases. Germline CDR1 reads GTSNPN; CDR2 reads SVGIG (reference sequence). The CDR3 is CAWSIGTGVIYEQYF. The DNA for the CDR3 is TGTGCCTGGAGTATAGGGACAGGGGTTATCTACGAGCAGTACTTC.

The J gene is TRBJ2-7, the V gene TRBV5-1; 7 positions agree with TRBD1. The CDR3 is 15 residues long. In germline, CDR1 is SGHRS, CDR2 YFSETQ. V gave up 2 bases and J gave up 1 base; unmatched junction bases: 6. The CDR3 DNA reads TGCGCCAGCAGCTTACAGGGGTCAAGGTCCTACGAGCAGTACTTC. This encodes CASSLQGSRSYEQYF.

The chain combines TRBV25-1 with TRBJ2-3; 7 bases line up with TRBD1. The junction had 9 bases not matched to a gene; V was cut back by 0 bases and J by 0 bases. There are 18 residues in the CDR3. Germline CDR1 reads MGHDK; CDR2 reads SYGVNS. The CDR3 sequence: CASSEYLLTGKSTDTQYF. The CDR3 DNA is TGTGCCAGCAGTGAATATCTCTTGACAGGGAAGAGCACAGATACGCAGTATTTT.